What follows are 9 T cell receptor beta chains derived from one specimen sequenced in a study of cytomegalovirus exposure and HLA in healthy donors. It was with 60 Vbeta and 13 Jbeta primers that the PCR ran. Assay: immunoSEQ multiplex PCR; the TCRdb copy retains only in-frame clones and omits some. Among fewer than 250,000 clones listed, 75% to 80% were seen once. The specimen was PBMCs. These receptors all come from a young man in good health and CMV-seronegative.

This chain joins TRBV30 and TRBJ1-2; D is unresolved. CDR1 and CDR2 from the germline V gene are GTSNPN and SVGIG (reference sequence). This CDR3 region has 14 residues. V lost 1 base, J lost 2 bases, and 11 bases lay in between. The CDR3 DNA is TGTGCCTGGAGTGGAGACATCTCAAACTATGGCTACACCTTC. This encodes CAWSGDISNYGYTF.

The gene calls are TRBV5-1 and TRBJ2-5, with D possibly matching TRBD2 (5 bases). Trimming pared 6 bases from V and 0 bases from J, leaving 6 bases between. CDR3 length equals 12 residues. Germline V gene sequence: CDR1 SGHRS, CDR2 YFSETQ. The CDR3 spells CASTSHQETQYF. In nucleotides, the CDR3 is TGCGCCAGCACTAGCCACCAAGAGACCCAGTACTTC.

The rearrangement links TRBV18 to TRBJ2-1; 7 nucleotides align to TRBD1. CDR1 and CDR2 from the germline V gene are KGHSH and LQKENI. This CDR3 is 18 amino acids long. The junction had 11 bases not matched to a gene; V was cut back by 3 bases and J by 0 bases. Here the CDR3 reads CASSPSTGTISSYNEQFF. CDR3 nucleotides: TGTGCCAGCTCACCGTCGACAGGGACGATTAGCTCCTACAATGAGCAGTTCTTC.

V gene TRBV7-9 combines with J gene TRBJ2-1; 7 bases are shared with TRBD1. The CDR3 is made up of 15 amino acids. V was clipped by 0 bases and J by 3 bases; unmatched bases: 2. CDR1 SEHNR and CDR2 FQNEAQ come from the germline V gene (reference sequence). The CDR3 DNA reads as TGTGCCAGCAGCTTAGCATCAGGGGGCTACAATGAGCAGTTCTTC. This encodes CASSLASGGYNEQFF. The complete variable domain, with remaining parts taken from reference TRBV7-9 and TRBJ2-1, reads DTGVSQNPRHKITKRGQNVTFRCDPISEHNRLYWYRQTLGQGPEFLTYFQNEAQLEKSRLLSDRFSAERPKGSFSTLEIQRTEQGDSAMYLCASSLASGGYNEQFFGPGTRLTVL.

The genes are TRBV5-4 and TRBJ1-5, with 7 bases identical to TRBD1. The J segment lost 4 bases and the V segment lost 4 bases, leaving 8 bases of the junction unmatched. Looked up from germline, CDR1 is SGHNT and CDR2 is YYREEE (reference sequence). The CDR3 has 15 residues. CDR3 loop: CASSRGTDKNQPQHF. The CDR3 DNA reads as TGTGCCAGCAGCCGAGGGACAGATAAGAATCAGCCCCAGCATTTT.

The V and J genes are TRBV14 and TRBJ2-3; 8 bases map to TRBD1. The germline gives CDR1 SGHDN, CDR2 FVKESK. The CDR3 covers 13 residues. V shed 4 bases and J 7 bases; nucleotides not matched to a gene: 4. The CDR3 nucleotides read TGTGCCAGCAGCCTCACAGGGGGAAATACGCAGTATTTT. This codes for CASSLTGGNTQYF.

This clone was observed once. The chain has TRBV6-1 and TRBJ2-6; a weak D match, TRBD1 (6 bases). The CDR3 totals 15 residues. CDR1 is MNHNS, CDR2 SASEGT, per germline. The V gene lost 8 bases and the J gene lost 4 bases, with 15 bases spanning the gap. CDR3 nucleotides: TGTGCCAGCGATGGGACAACCGGGGGGGCCAACGTCCTGACTTTC. Its translation is CASDGTTGGANVLTF.

This clone was seen a few times. This chain's CDR3 is CASSSSGGELFF. CDR3 nucleotides: TGTGCCAGCAGCTCCTCAGGGGGGGAGCTGTTTTTT. V usage is TRBV7-9 and J usage is TRBJ2-2, with a weak D call TRBD1 (5 bases). Germline CDR1 is SEHNR and CDR2 is FQNEAQ (reference sequence). Trimming left V 4 bases short and J 8 bases short, with 8 bases between. The CDR3 length is 12 residues.

The rearrangement joins TRBV27 to TRBJ2-5; 9 bases are a match to TRBD2. This CDR3 is built from 17 residues. Germline V CDR1 and CDR2: MNHEY, SMNVEV (reference sequence). V was pared by 6 bases and J by 0 bases, with 11 bases of the junction left unmatched. The CDR3 spells CASRTVGSGGNQETQYF. In DNA form, the CDR3 reads TGTGCCAGCAGGACAGTTGGGAGCGGGGGGAACCAAGAGACCCAGTACTTC.